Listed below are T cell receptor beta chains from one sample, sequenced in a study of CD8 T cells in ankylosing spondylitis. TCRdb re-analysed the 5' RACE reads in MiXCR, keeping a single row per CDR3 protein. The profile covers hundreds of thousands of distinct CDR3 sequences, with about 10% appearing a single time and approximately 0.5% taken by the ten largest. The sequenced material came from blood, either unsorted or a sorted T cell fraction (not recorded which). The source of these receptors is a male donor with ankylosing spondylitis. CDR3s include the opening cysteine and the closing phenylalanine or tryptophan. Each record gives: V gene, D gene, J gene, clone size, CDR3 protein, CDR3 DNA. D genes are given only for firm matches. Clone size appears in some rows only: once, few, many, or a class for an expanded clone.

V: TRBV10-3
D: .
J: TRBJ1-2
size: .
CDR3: CAIRRDRANYGYTF
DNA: TGTGCCATCAGGCGAGACAGAGCTAACTATGGCTACACCTTC

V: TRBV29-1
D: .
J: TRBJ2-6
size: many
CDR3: CSVAGASGANVLTF
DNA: TGCAGCGTTGCAGGGGCCTCTGGGGCCAACGTCCTGACTTTC

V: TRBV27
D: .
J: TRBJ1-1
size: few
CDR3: CASSLWAGAGNTEAFF
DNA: TGTGCCAGCAGCCTATGGGCAGGGGCTGGGAACACTGAAGCTTTCTTT

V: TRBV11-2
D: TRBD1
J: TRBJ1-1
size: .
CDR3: CASSPDGQGRAAGNAEAFF
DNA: TGTGCCAGCAGCCCGGATGGACAGGGCAGGGCGGCGGGAAACGCTGAAGCTTTCTTT

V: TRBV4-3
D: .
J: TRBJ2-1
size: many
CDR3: CASSQVRANNEQFF
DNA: TGCGCCAGCAGCCAAGTGCGGGCTAACAATGAGCAGTTCTTC

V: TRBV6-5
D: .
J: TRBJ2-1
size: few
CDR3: CASSYSLIVDEQFF
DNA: TGTGCCAGCAGTTACTCGTTGATAGTTGATGAGCAGTTCTTC

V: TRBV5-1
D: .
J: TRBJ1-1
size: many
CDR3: CASSLDRSNTEAFF
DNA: TGCGCCAGCAGCTTAGACAGGTCGAACACTGAAGCTTTCTTT

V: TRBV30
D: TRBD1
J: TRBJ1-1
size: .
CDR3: CAWSGQGTTEAFF
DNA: TGTGCCTGGAGTGGACAGGGCACCACTGAAGCTTTCTTT

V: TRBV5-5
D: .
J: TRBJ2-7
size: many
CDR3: CASSPLFEQYF
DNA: TGTGCCAGCAGCCCACTATTCGAGCAGTACTTC

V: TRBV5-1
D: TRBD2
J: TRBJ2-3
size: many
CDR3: CASSFGTSGGTDTQYF
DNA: TGTGCCAGCAGCTTCGGGACTAGCGGGGGCACAGATACGCAGTATTTT

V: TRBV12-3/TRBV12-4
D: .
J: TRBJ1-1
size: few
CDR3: CASSLGSVTEAFF
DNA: TGTGCCAGCAGTTTAGGTAGCGTAACTGAAGCTTTCTTT

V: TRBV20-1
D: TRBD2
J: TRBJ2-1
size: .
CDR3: CSARDGLAGAYNEQFF
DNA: TGCAGTGCTAGAGATGGTCTAGCGGGAGCCTACAATGAGCAGTTCTTC

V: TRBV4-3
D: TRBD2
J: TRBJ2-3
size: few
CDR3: CASSSTSATDTQYF
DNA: TGCGCCAGCAGTTCGACTAGCGCCACAGATACGCAGTATTTT

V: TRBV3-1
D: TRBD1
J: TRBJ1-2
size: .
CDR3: CASSLREGGGYTF
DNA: TGTGCCAGCAGCCTAAGGGAAGGGGGCGGCTACACCTTC

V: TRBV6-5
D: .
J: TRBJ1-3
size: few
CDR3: CASSYVTAAGNTIYF
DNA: TGTGCCAGCAGTTACGTGACAGCGGCTGGAAACACCATATATTTT

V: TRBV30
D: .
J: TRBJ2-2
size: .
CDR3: CAWSLRGRWAGELFF
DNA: TGTGCCTGGAGTCTACGGGGACGGTGGGCCGGGGAGCTGTTTTTT

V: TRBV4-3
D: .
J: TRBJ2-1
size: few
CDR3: CASSHARNEQFF
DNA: TGCGCCAGCAGCCATGCGAGAAATGAGCAGTTCTTC

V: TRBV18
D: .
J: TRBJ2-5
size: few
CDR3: CASSPRSSGPGETQYF
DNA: TGTGCCAGCTCACCTCGGTCGTCGGGACCGGGCGAGACCCAGTACTTC

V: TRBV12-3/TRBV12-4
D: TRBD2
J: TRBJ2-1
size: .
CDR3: CASSPTSGRRFF
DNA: TGTGCCAGCAGCCCGACTAGCGGGAGGAGGTTCTTC

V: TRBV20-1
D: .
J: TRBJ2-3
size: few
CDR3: CSARLRQHTDTQYF
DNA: TGCAGTGCTAGGCTTCGCCAACACACAGATACGCAGTATTTT

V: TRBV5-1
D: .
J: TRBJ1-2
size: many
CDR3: CASSLGQSLGGYTF
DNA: TGCGCCAGCAGCTTGGGACAGTCCCTCGGTGGCTACACCTTC

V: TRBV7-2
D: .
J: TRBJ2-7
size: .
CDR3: CASSLGEGRPLEQYF
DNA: TGTGCCAGCAGCTTAGGAGAGGGGCGACCACTCGAGCAGTACTTC

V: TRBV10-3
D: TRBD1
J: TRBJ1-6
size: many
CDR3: CAITGDRGGSPLHF
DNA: TGTGCCATCACTGGGGACAGGGGAGGGTCACCCCTCCACTTT

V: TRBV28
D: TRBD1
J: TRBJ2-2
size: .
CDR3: CASSSDRGAGELFF
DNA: TGTGCCAGCAGTTCGGACAGGGGAGCCGGGGAGCTGTTTTTT

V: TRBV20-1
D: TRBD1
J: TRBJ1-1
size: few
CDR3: CSASFRAGGTEAFF
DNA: TGCAGTGCTAGTTTCCGGGCAGGGGGCACTGAAGCTTTCTTT

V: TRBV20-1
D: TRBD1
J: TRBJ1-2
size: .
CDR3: CSASEQGGIGYTF
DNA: TGCAGTGCTAGCGAGCAGGGGGGAATTGGCTACACCTTC

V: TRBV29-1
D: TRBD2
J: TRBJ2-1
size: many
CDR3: CSIPGTSGISEQFF
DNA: TGCAGCATCCCCGGGACTAGCGGGATTAGTGAGCAGTTCTTC

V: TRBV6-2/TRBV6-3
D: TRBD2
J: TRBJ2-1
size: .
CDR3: CASSYSHYTSGEQFF
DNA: TGTGCCAGCAGTTACTCGCATTATACTAGCGGTGAGCAGTTCTTC

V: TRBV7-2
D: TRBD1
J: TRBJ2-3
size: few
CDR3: CASSFMKGAADTQYF
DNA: TGTGCCAGCAGCTTTATGAAGGGGGCTGCAGATACGCAGTATTTT

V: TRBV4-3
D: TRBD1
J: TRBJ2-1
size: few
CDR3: CASSQDPRTGGRFNEQFF
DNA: TGCGCCAGCAGCCAAGATCCCCGGACAGGGGGGAGGTTCAATGAGCAGTTCTTC

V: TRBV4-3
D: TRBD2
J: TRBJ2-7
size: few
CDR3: CASSRGTSGRYEQYF
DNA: TGCGCCAGCAGCCGCGGGACTAGCGGGAGGTACGAGCAGTACTTC

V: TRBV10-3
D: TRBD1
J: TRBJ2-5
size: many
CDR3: CAISLDRQETQYF
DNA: TGTGCCATCAGCCTGGACAGGCAAGAGACCCAGTACTTC

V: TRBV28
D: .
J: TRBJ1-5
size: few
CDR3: CATGRNQPQHF
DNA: TGTGCCACTGGCAGGAATCAGCCCCAGCATTTT

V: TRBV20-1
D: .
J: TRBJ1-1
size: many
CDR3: CSAWSSNTEAFF
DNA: TGCAGTGCTTGGAGCAGCAACACTGAAGCTTTCTTT

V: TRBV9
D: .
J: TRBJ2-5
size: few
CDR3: CASSVDSWGTQYF
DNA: TGTGCCAGCAGCGTAGATTCGTGGGGGACCCAGTACTTC

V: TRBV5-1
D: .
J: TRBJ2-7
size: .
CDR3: CASSSQKTYEQYF
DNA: TGCGCCAGCAGCTCACAGAAGACCTACGAGCAGTACTTC

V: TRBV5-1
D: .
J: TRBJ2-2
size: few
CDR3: CASSLDPGFGELFF
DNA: TGCGCCAGCAGCTTGGATCCCGGTTTCGGGGAGCTGTTTTTT

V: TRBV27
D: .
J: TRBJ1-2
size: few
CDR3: CASSPLAGHGYTF
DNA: TGTGCCAGCAGTCCCCTGGCCGGGCATGGCTACACCTTC

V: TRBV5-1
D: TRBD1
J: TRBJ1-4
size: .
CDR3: CASRWGTGTNEKLFF
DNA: TGCGCCAGCAGGTGGGGGACAGGGACTAATGAAAAACTGTTTTTT

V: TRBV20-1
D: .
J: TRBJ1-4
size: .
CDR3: CSGTRIATNEKLFF
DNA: TGCAGTGGTACCAGGATTGCAACTAATGAAAAACTGTTTTTT

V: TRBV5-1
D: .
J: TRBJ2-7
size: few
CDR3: CASSFADSYEQYF
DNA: TGCGCCAGCAGCTTTGCCGACAGCTACGAGCAGTACTTC

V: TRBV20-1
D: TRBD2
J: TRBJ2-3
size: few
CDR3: CSARGLAGRTDTQYF
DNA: TGCAGTGCCAGGGGACTAGCGGGGCGCACAGATACGCAGTATTTT

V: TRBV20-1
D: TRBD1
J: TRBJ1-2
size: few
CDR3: CSARDSLKDGYTF
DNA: TGCAGTGCTCGGGACAGTCTCAAGGATGGCTACACCTTC

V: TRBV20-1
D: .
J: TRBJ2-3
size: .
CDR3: CSARAPASSDTDTQYF
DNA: TGCAGTGCTAGAGCCCCGGCTAGCAGCGACACAGATACGCAGTATTTT

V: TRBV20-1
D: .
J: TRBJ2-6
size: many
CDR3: CSAWTAIGANVLTF
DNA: TGCAGTGCTTGGACTGCGATTGGGGCCAACGTCCTGACTTTC

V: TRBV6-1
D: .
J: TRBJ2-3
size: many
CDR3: CASSEGNTDTQYF
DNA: TGTGCCAGCAGTGAGGGTAACACAGATACGCAGTATTTT

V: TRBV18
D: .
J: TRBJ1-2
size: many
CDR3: CASSPSLRVSYGYTF
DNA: TGTGCCAGCTCACCAAGTTTGCGGGTCTCCTATGGCTACACCTTC

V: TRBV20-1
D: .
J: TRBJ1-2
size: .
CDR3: CSARGPAEGYTF
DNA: TGCAGTGCTCGGGGACCGGCTGAAGGCTACACCTTC

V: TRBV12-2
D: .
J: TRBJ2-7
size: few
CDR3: CASLSLSGGWVYEQYF
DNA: TGTGCAAGTCTCTCATTGAGCGGGGGCTGGGTCTACGAGCAGTACTTC

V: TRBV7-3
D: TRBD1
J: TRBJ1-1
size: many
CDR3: CASSLLGQGGTEAFF
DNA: TGTGCCAGCAGCTTATTGGGACAGGGAGGCACTGAAGCTTTCTTT

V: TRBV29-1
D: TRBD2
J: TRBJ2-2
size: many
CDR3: CSVPGTSLPGELFF
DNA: TGCAGCGTTCCCGGGACTAGTCTCCCCGGGGAGCTGTTTTTT

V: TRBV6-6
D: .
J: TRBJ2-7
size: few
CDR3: CASSSFGTVF
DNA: TGTGCCAGCAGTTCCTTTGGGACTGTTTTC

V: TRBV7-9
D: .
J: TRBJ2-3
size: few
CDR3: CASSLGGQGRLTDTQYF
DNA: TGTGCCAGCAGCTTAGGAGGCCAGGGGAGGTTAACAGATACGCAGTATTTT

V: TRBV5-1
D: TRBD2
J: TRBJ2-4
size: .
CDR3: CASSPYGREGDIQYF
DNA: TGCGCCAGCAGCCCTTACGGGAGGGAGGGGGACATTCAGTACTTC

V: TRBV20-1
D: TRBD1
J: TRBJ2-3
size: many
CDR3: CSATRDSNTDTQYF
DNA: TGCAGTGCTACCCGGGACAGCAACACAGATACGCAGTATTTT